This T cell receptor (beta chain) was captured by sequencing in a study of response to subunit inactivated influenza vaccine. Of note for this clonotype: Its specificity is not known.

V lost 0 bases and J 0 bases, leaving 11 bases between the germline ends. The CDR3 covers 16 residues. Germline values: CDR1 ENHRY, CDR2 SYGVKD. General study results and limits: The authors proposed limited new T cell recruitment per seasonal influenza vaccination.

MiXCR was run by TCRdb on the RT-PCR reads, yielding one entry per CDR3 protein. The sample comprises around 850,000 distinct CDR3 sequences, roughly 18% of which are singletons, and approximately 11% rests with the top ten. The chain combines TRBV10-3 with TRBJ1-1; TRBD1 might be the D (6 bases). This TCR was recovered from a man in his forties or fifties who received an inactivated influenza vaccine. The specimen was PBMCs from blood, collected approximately 5 days after vaccination. The CDR3, as DNA: TGTGCCATCAGTGAGTCCACAGGGAACCTGAACACTGAAGCTTTCTTT. It is translated as CAISESTGNLNTEAFF.